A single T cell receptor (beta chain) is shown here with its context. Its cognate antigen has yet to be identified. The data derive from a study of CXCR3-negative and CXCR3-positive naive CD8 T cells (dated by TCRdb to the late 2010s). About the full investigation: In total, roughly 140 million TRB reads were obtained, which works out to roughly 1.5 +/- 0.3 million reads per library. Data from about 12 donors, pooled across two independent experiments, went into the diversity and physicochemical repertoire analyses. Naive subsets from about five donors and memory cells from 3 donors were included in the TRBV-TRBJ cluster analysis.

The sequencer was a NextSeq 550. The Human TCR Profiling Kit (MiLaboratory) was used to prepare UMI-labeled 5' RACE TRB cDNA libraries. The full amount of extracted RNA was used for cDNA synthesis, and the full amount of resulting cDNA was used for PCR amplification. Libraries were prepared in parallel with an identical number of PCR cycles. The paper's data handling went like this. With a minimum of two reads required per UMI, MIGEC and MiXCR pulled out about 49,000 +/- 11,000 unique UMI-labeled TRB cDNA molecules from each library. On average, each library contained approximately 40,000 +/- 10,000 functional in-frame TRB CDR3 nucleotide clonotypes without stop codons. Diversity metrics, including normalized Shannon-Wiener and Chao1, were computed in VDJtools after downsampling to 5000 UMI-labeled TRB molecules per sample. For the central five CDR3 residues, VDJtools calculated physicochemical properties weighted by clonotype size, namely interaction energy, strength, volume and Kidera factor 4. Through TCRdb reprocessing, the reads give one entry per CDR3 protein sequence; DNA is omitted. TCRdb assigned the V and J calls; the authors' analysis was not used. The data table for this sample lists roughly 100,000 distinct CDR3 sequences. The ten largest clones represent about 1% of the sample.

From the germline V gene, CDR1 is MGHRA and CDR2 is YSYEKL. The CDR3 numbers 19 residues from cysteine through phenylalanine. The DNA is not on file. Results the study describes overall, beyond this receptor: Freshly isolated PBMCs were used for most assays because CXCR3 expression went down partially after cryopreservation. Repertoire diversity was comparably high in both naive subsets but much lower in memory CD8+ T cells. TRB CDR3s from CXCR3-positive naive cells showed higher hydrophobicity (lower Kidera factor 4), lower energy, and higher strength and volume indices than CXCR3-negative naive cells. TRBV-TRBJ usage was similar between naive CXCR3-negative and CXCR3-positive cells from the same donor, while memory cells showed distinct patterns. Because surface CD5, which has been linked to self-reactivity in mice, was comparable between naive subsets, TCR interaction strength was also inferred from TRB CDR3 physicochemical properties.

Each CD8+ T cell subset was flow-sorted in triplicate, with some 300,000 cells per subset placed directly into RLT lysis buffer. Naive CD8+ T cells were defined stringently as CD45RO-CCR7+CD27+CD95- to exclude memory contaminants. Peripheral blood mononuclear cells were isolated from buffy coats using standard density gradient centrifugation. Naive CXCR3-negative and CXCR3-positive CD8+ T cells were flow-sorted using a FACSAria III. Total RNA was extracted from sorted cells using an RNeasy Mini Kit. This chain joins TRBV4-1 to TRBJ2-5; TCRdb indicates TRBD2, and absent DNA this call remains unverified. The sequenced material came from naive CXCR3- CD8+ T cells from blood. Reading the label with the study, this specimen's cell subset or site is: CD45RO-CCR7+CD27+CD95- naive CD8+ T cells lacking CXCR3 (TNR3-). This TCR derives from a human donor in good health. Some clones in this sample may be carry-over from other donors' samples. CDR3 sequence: CASSQVAGASTEYQETQYF.